This is a list of T cell receptor beta chains from one sample in a study of T cell responses to AZD1222 COVID-19 vaccine. Sequenced by immunoSEQ multiplex PCR; TCRdb stores in-frame clones only, minus some. The table records fewer than 90,000 clones, roughly 90% of them present only once. Sequenced material: peripheral blood, taken 28 days after the second AZD1222 dose. These receptors all come from an adult who received the AZD1222 COVID-19 vaccine. CDR3s include the opening cysteine and the closing phenylalanine or tryptophan. A D gene is named only where the DNA matches it firmly. Where a row states a size, it is once, few, many or the class of an expanded clone; other rows omit it.

size,J,D,V,CDR3,DNA
-,TRBJ2-7,-,TRBV5-1,CASSTPASYEQYF,TGCGCCAGCAGCACGCCGGCTTCCTACGAGCAGTACTTC
once,TRBJ1-4,-,TRBV2,CASRIRPGIDEKLFF,TGTGCCAGCAGAATTCGACCAGGGATAGATGAAAAACTGTTTTTT
-,TRBJ2-1,TRBD2,TRBV4-1,CASSQETLAGSNEQFF,TGCGCCAGCAGCCAAGAAACACTAGCGGGAAGCAATGAGCAGTTCTTC
-,TRBJ2-2,-,TRBV4-3,CASSQDSGRRGGELFF,TGCGCCAGCAGCCAAGATTCCGGGAGAAGGGGCGGGGAGCTGTTTTTT
-,TRBJ1-2,TRBD1,TRBV2,CASSLPQGSVNGYTF,TGTGCCAGCAGCCTACCACAGGGGTCGGTCAATGGCTACACCTTC
-,TRBJ1-6,TRBD1,TRBV4-1,CASSHTTGLPSPLHF,TGCGCCAGCAGCCACACGACAGGGTTACCCTCACCCCTCCACTTT
-,TRBJ1-3,-,TRBV9,CAPGRGSNSGNTIYF,TGTGCCCCCGGCCGGGGCTCCAACTCTGGAAACACCATATATTTT
-,TRBJ1-2,-,TRBV7-2,CASSLVARQSSNYGYTF,TGTGCCAGCAGCTTAGTGGCTCGGCAGTCTTCTAACTATGGCTACACCTTC
-,TRBJ1-1,-,TRBV30,CAWTHSEAFF,TGTGCCTGGACTCACAGTGAAGCTTTCTTT
few,TRBJ2-3,TRBD2,TRBV5-1,CASKGETSGATDTQYF,TGCGCCAGCAAGGGGGAGACTAGCGGGGCCACAGATACGCAGTATTTT
-,TRBJ1-1,-,TRBV6-6,CASSYQTPSIEAFF,TGTGCCAGCAGTTATCAAACCCCCTCCATTGAAGCTTTCTTT
-,TRBJ2-3,-,TRBV4-3,CASSQEAWAGPTDTQYF,TGCGCCAGCAGCCAAGAGGCCTGGGCGGGACCCACAGATACGCAGTATTTT
once,TRBJ2-7,-,TRBV6-5,CASLLQGNINEQYF,TGTGCCAGCCTTCTACAGGGAAATATTAACGAGCAGTACTTC
-,TRBJ2-2,-,TRBV30,CASRRESTGELFF,TGTGCCTCCAGGAGGGAGAGCACCGGGGAGCTGTTTTTT
-,TRBJ1-6,-,TRBV5-4,CASSSPGHNSPLHF,TGTGCCAGCAGCTCCCCGGGACATAATTCACCCCTCCACTTT
-,TRBJ2-2,TRBD1,TRBV7-8,CASSGRPGDRGVTGELFF,TGTGCCAGCAGCGGTCGACCAGGGGACAGGGGCGTCACCGGGGAGCTGTTTTTT
-,TRBJ2-7,TRBD1,TRBV18,CASSPGQGPGEQYF,TGTGCCAGCTCACCTGGACAGGGCCCCGGGGAGCAGTACTTC
-,TRBJ2-7,-,TRBV18,CASSPPVGRGTYEQYF,TGTGCCAGCTCACCACCGGTGGGGCGGGGAACCTACGAGCAGTACTTC
-,TRBJ1-3,TRBD1,TRBV5-1,CASSTTGNSGNTIYF,TGCGCCAGCAGCACGACAGGGAACTCTGGAAACACCATATATTTT
-,TRBJ1-4,-,TRBV24-1,CATSGRADEKLFF,TGTGCCACCTCGGGGAGGGCAGACGAAAAACTGTTTTTT
-,TRBJ1-6,-,TRBV5-1,CASSPLSSYNSPLHF,TGCGCCAGCAGTCCTTTGAGCTCCTATAATTCACCCCTCCACTTT
-,TRBJ2-2,-,TRBV7-2,CASSLRPPGTGELFF,TGTGCCAGCAGCTTAAGGCCCCCGGGGACCGGGGAGCTGTTTTTT
-,TRBJ2-5,TRBD1,TRBV6-5,CASSRDRRGETQYF,TGTGCCAGCAGTCGGGACAGGCGGGGAGAGACCCAGTACTTC
once,TRBJ1-4,-,TRBV7-9,CASSFSEKLFF,TGTGCCAGCAGCTTCAGTGAAAAACTGTTTTTT
-,TRBJ2-1,TRBD1,TRBV18,CASSQRTGDYNEQFF,TGTGCCAGCTCACAACGGACAGGGGACTACAATGAGCAGTTCTTC
-,TRBJ2-6,-,TRBV7-8,CASSISTAGSGANVLTF,TGTGCCAGCAGCATTTCGACCGCCGGCTCTGGGGCCAACGTCCTGACTTTC
-,TRBJ1-1,-,TRBV2,CASSLGGAAMNTEAFF,TGTGCCAGCAGTCTGGGAGGGGCGGCCATGAACACTGAAGCTTTCTTT
-,TRBJ2-1,-,TRBV28,CASPRGGEQFF,TGTGCCAGCCCTAGGGGCGGTGAGCAGTTCTTC
-,TRBJ1-1,-,TRBV28,CASSRQQGIGRAFF,TGTGCCAGCAGCCGGCAACAGGGCATCGGCCGAGCTTTCTTT
-,TRBJ1-1,TRBD1,TRBV28,CASSPRQGGETEAFF,TGTGCCAGCAGTCCCCGACAGGGAGGGGAGACTGAAGCTTTCTTT
-,TRBJ1-1,-,TRBV2,CASSERGGWNTEAFF,TGTGCCAGCAGTGAAAGGGGGGGCTGGAACACTGAAGCTTTCTTT
-,TRBJ2-7,-,TRBV3-1/TRBV3-2,CASSQDERNPYEQYF,TGTGCCAGCAGCCAAGATGAGCGGAACCCATACGAGCAGTACTTC